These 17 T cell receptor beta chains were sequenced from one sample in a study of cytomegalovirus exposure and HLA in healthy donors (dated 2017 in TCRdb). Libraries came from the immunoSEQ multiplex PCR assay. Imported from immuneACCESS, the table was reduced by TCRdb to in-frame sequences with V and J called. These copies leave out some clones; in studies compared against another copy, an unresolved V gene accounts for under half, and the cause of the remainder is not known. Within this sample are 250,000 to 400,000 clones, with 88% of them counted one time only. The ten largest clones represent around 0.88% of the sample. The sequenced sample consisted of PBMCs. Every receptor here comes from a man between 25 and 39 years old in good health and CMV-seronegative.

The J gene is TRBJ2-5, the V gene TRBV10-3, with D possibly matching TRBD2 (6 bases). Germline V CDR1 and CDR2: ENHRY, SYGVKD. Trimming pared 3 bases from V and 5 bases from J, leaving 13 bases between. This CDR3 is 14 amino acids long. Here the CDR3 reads CAISEFQEGETQYF. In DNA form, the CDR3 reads TGTGCCATCAGTGAATTCCAGGAGGGCGAGACCCAGTACTTC.

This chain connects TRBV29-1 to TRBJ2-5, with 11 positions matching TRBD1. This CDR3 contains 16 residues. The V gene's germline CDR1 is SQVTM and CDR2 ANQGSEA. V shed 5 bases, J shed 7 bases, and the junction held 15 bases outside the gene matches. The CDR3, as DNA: TGCAGCGTTCTGGTGTTGGGGACAGGGGGACGGGGGACCCAGTACTTC. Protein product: CSVLVLGTGGRGTQYF.

CDR3 in DNA: TGCGCCAGCAGCACCGGGACTCTTACCTACGAGCAGTACTTC. Encoded protein: CASSTGTLTYEQYF. The genes are TRBV5-1 and TRBJ2-7, with D maybe TRBD2 (6 bases). Deletions cut 4 bases from V and 2 bases from J, with 13 bases between. The CDR3 has 14 residues. The germline V gene encodes CDR1 SGHRS and CDR2 YFSETQ. The full variable domain, completed using reference TRBV5-1 and TRBJ2-7, is KAGVTQTPRYLIKTRGQQVTLSCSPISGHRSVSWYQQTPGQGLQFLFEYFSETQRNKGNFPGRFSGRQFSNSRSEMNVSTLELGDSALYLCASSTGTLTYEQYFGPGTRLTVT.

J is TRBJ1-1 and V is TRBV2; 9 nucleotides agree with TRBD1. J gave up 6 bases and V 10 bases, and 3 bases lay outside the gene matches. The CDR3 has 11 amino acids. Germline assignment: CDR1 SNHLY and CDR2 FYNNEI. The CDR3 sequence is CANDRGSEAFF. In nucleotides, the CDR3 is TGTGCCAATGACAGGGGGTCTGAAGCTTTCTTT.

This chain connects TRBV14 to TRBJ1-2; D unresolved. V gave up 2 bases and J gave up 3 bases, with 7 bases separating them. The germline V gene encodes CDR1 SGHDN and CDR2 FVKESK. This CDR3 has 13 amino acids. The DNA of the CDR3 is TGTGCCAGCAGCCAACAGACTGACTATGGCTACACCTTC. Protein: CASSQQTDYGYTF.

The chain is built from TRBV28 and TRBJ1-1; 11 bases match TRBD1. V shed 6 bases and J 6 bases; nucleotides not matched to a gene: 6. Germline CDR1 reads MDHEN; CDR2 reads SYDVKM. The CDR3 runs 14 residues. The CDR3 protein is CASRTGTGGSEAFF. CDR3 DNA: TGTGCCAGCAGGACCGGGACAGGGGGTTCTGAAGCTTTCTTT.

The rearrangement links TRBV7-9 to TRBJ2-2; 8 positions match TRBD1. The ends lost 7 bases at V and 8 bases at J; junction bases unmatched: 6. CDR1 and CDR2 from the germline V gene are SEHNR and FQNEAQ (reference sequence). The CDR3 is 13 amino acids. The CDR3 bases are TGTGCCAGCACCCCAGGGGGCATAGGGGAGCTGTTTTTT. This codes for CASTPGGIGELFF.

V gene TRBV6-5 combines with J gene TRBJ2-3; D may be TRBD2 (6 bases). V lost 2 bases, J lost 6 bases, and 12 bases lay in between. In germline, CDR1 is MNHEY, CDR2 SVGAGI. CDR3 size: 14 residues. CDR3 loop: CASSYTTSLDTQYF. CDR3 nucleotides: TGTGCCAGCAGTTACACCACTAGCCTTGATACGCAGTATTTT.

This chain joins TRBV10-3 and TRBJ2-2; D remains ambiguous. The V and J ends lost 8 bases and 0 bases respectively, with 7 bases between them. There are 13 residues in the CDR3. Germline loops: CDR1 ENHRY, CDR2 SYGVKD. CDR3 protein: CAIQESNTGELFF. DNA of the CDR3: TGTGCCATCCAAGAGTCGAACACCGGGGAGCTGTTTTTT.

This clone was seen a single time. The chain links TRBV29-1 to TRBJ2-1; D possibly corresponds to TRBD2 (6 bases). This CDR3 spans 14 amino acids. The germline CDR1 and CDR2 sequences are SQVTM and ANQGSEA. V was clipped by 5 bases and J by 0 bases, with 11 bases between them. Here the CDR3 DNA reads TGCAGCGTTACTAGCAACCCCTCCTACAATGAGCAGTTCTTC. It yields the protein CSVTSNPSYNEQFF.

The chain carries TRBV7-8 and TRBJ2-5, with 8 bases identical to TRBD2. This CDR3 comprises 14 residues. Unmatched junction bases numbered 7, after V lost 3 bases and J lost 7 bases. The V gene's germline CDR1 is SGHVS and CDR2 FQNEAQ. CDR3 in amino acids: CASSFPGGEGTQYF. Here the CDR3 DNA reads TGTGCCAGCAGCTTTCCGGGAGGGGAAGGGACCCAGTACTTC.

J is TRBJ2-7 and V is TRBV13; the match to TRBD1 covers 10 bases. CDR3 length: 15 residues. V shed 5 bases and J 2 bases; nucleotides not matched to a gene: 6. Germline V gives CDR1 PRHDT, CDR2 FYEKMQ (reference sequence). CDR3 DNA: TGTGCCAGCAGCCCGGGACAGGGGATGGCCTACGAGCAGTACTTC. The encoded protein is CASSPGQGMAYEQYF.

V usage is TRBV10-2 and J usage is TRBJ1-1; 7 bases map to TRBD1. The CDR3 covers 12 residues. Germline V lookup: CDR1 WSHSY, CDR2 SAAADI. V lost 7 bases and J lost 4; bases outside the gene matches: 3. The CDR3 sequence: CASTPGGTEAFF. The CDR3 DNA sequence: TGCGCCAGCACCCCAGGGGGCACTGAAGCTTTCTTT.

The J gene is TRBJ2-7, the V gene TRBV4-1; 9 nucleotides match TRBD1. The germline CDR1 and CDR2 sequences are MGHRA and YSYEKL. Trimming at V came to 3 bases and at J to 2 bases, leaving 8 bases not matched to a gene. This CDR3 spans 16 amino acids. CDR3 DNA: TGCGCCAGCAGCCATTTTCCGGACAGGGGAACCTACGAGCAGTACTTC. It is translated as CASSHFPDRGTYEQYF.

Written as DNA, the CDR3 is TGTGCCAGCAGCTTAGGGGCAGACAATGAGCAGTTCTTC. Its protein is CASSLGADNEQFF. The chain carries TRBV7-9 and TRBJ2-1; no definite D call. Trimming removed 1 base at V and 5 bases at J, with 6 bases between. This CDR3 spans 13 amino acids. Germline V lookup: CDR1 SEHNR, CDR2 FQNEAQ (reference sequence). The complete variable domain, with remaining parts taken from reference TRBV7-9 and TRBJ2-1, reads DTGVSQNPRHKITKRGQNVTFRCDPISEHNRLYWYRQTLGQGPEFLTYFQNEAQLEKSRLLSDRFSAERPKGSFSTLEIQRTEQGDSAMYLCASSLGADNEQFFGPGTRLTVL.

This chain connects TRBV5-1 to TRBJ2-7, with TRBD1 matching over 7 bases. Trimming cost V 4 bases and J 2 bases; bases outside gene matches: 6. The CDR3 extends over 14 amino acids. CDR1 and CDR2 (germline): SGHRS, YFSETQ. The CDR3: CASSIPGQTYEQYF. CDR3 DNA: TGCGCCAGCAGCATTCCGGGACAGACCTACGAGCAGTACTTC.

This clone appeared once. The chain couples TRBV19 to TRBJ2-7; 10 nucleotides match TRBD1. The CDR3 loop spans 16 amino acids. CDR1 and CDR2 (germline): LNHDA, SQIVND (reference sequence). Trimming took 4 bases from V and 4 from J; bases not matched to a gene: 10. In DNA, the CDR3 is TGTGCCAGTAGTACCTTAGGACGGACAGGGGGTTACGAGCAGTACTTC. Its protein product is CASSTLGRTGGYEQYF.